This TCR beta chain was found in a study of blood T cell repertoires in COVID-19. At the level of the study: Samples taken during acute and convalescent COVID-19 were collected in the United States, Italy and Spain. T cells, B-cell-depleted T cells, or PBMCs supplied cDNA or gDNA.

Authors' methods: Reference gene primer amplification gave nucleated cell count estimates. Method: immunoSEQ multiplex PCR; TCRdb's copy keeps in-frame clones and lacks some. The V and J calls and clone size are taken from that table; D and trimming were inferred from the DNA. This table has approximately 75,000 clones, roughly 86% appearing once. This CDR3 is built from 19 residues. Germline CDR1 reads LGHNT; CDR2 reads FRNRAP. V was shortened by 4 bases and J by 4 bases, with 28 bases between the two germline ends. The chain links TRBV12-5 to TRBJ1-2, with D possibly TRBD1 on 6 matching bases. Material: peripheral blood. This TCR came from a human donor in a cohort sampled during active COVID-19. CDR3 loop: CASGSQSGVNIVLRYGYTF. The CDR3 nucleotides are TGTGCTAGTGGTTCACAATCAGGGGTTAATATTGTACTGCGCTATGGCTACACCTTC.